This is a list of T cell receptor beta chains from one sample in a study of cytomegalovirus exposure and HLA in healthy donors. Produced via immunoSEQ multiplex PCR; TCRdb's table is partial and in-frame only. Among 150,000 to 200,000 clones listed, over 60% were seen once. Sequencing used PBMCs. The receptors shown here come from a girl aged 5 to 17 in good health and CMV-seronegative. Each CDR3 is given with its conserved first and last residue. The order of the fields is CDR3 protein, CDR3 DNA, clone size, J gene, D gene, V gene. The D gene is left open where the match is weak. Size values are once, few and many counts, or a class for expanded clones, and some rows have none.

CDR3 protein: CASSQQGEAFF
CDR3 DNA: TGTGCCAGCAGCCAACAGGGTGAGGCTTTCTTT
clone size: NA
J gene: TRBJ1-1
D gene: NA
V gene: TRBV5-6

CDR3 protein: CASSMGQGYGYTF
CDR3 DNA: TGTGCCAGTAGTATGGGACAGGGCTATGGCTACACCTTC
clone size: few
J gene: TRBJ1-2
D gene: TRBD1
V gene: TRBV19

CDR3 protein: CASSDSMGGRNVLTF
CDR3 DNA: TGTGCCAGCAGTGACTCGATGGGGGGGCGCAACGTCCTGACTTTC
clone size: few
J gene: TRBJ2-6
D gene: NA
V gene: TRBV6-4

CDR3 protein: CAYLGASRVGIYGYTF
CDR3 DNA: TGTGCCTACCTGGGGGCTTCCAGGGTTGGGATCTATGGCTACACCTTC
clone size: NA
J gene: TRBJ1-2
D gene: NA
V gene: TRBV30

CDR3 protein: CSVEGLYNEQFF
CDR3 DNA: TGCAGCGTTGAAGGTCTCTACAATGAGCAGTTCTTC
clone size: few
J gene: TRBJ2-1
D gene: NA
V gene: TRBV29-1

CDR3 protein: CASSIGGAVETQYF
CDR3 DNA: TGTGCCAGTAGTATTGGGGGGGCCGTCGAGACCCAGTACTTC
clone size: NA
J gene: TRBJ2-5
D gene: NA
V gene: TRBV19

CDR3 protein: CASSFFSGMNTEAFF
CDR3 DNA: TGTGCCAGCAGCTTTTTTTCAGGGATGAACACTGAAGCTTTCTTT
clone size: NA
J gene: TRBJ1-1
D gene: NA
V gene: TRBV7-9

CDR3 protein: CASSGQNTEAFF
CDR3 DNA: TGTGCCAGCAGTGGACAGAACACTGAAGCTTTCTTT
clone size: NA
J gene: TRBJ1-1
D gene: NA
V gene: TRBV6-4

CDR3 protein: CASSDRQGNSPLHF
CDR3 DNA: TGTGCCAGCAGTGATCGACAGGGCAATTCACCCCTCCACTTT
clone size: few
J gene: TRBJ1-6
D gene: TRBD1
V gene: TRBV6-1

CDR3 protein: CASSLATGEINYGYTF
CDR3 DNA: TGTGCCAGCAGCTTGGCCACAGGCGAAATTAACTATGGCTACACCTTC
clone size: NA
J gene: TRBJ1-2
D gene: NA
V gene: TRBV5-6

CDR3 protein: CASSFEAGNTIYF
CDR3 DNA: TGCGCCAGCAGCTTTGAGGCAGGGAACACCATATATTTT
clone size: NA
J gene: TRBJ1-3
D gene: NA
V gene: TRBV5-1

CDR3 protein: CASSLAGDRAGEQYF
CDR3 DNA: TGTGCCAGCAGCTTAGCGGGCGACAGGGCAGGCGAGCAGTACTTC
clone size: NA
J gene: TRBJ2-7
D gene: TRBD1
V gene: TRBV7-9

CDR3 protein: CASSVRVAGGQETQYF
CDR3 DNA: TGTGCCAGTTCCGTCCGGGTAGCGGGCGGCCAAGAGACCCAGTACTTC
clone size: few
J gene: TRBJ2-5
D gene: TRBD2
V gene: TRBV19

CDR3 protein: CASSQPGRQGVDEQYF
CDR3 DNA: TGTGCCAGCAGCCAGCCGGGAAGACAGGGAGTGGACGAGCAGTACTTC
clone size: NA
J gene: TRBJ2-7
D gene: TRBD1
V gene: TRBV14

CDR3 protein: CASSGQGYGYTF
CDR3 DNA: TGTGCCAGCAGTGGACAGGGCTATGGCTACACCTTC
clone size: NA
J gene: TRBJ1-2
D gene: TRBD1
V gene: TRBV6-5

CDR3 protein: CASSLVGTDNQPQHF
CDR3 DNA: TGCGCCAGCAGCTTGGTGGGGACAGATAATCAGCCCCAGCATTTT
clone size: NA
J gene: TRBJ1-5
D gene: TRBD1
V gene: TRBV5-1

CDR3 protein: CASSLSGNNEQFF
CDR3 DNA: TGTGCCAGCAGCCTCTCCGGGAACAATGAGCAGTTCTTC
clone size: NA
J gene: TRBJ2-1
D gene: NA
V gene: TRBV11-3

CDR3 protein: CASTSPDFDNEQFF
CDR3 DNA: TGTGCCAGCACGTCCCCGGACTTCGACAATGAGCAGTTCTTC
clone size: few
J gene: TRBJ2-1
D gene: NA
V gene: TRBV5-8

CDR3 protein: CASLEDGANVLTF
CDR3 DNA: TGTGCCAGCCTGGAGGATGGGGCCAACGTCCTGACTTTC
clone size: NA
J gene: TRBJ2-6
D gene: NA
V gene: TRBV7-9

CDR3 protein: CASSVQGGNTEAFF
CDR3 DNA: TGTGCCAGCAGCGTACAGGGTGGGAACACTGAAGCTTTCTTT
clone size: NA
J gene: TRBJ1-1
D gene: NA
V gene: TRBV7-3

CDR3 protein: CASSLIGRGRQGEKLFF
CDR3 DNA: TGTGCCAGCAGCTTAATCGGCAGGGGAAGGCAGGGTGAAAAACTGTTTTTT
clone size: NA
J gene: TRBJ1-4
D gene: NA
V gene: TRBV7-6

CDR3 protein: CASSSGEAFF
CDR3 DNA: TGTGCCAGCAGCTCGGGGGAAGCTTTCTTT
clone size: NA
J gene: TRBJ1-1
D gene: NA
V gene: TRBV7-8

CDR3 protein: CASSLVADGDQPQHF
CDR3 DNA: TGTGCCAGCAGCCTAGTTGCGGACGGGGATCAGCCCCAGCATTTT
clone size: NA
J gene: TRBJ1-5
D gene: NA
V gene: TRBV7-2

CDR3 protein: CASFGGSYEQYF
CDR3 DNA: TGTGCCAGCTTTGGGGGCTCATACGAGCAGTACTTC
clone size: few
J gene: TRBJ2-7
D gene: NA
V gene: TRBV2

CDR3 protein: CASSLGGGKNTEAFF
CDR3 DNA: TGTGCCAGCAGCTTAGGGGGGGGCAAGAACACTGAAGCTTTCTTT
clone size: NA
J gene: TRBJ1-1
D gene: NA
V gene: TRBV7-9

CDR3 protein: CSAGARNEQFF
CDR3 DNA: TGCAGCGCTGGGGCGCGCAATGAGCAGTTCTTC
clone size: NA
J gene: TRBJ2-1
D gene: NA
V gene: TRBV29-1

CDR3 protein: CASSFAQDYEQYF
CDR3 DNA: TGTGCCAGCAGCTTCGCACAGGACTACGAGCAGTACTTC
clone size: NA
J gene: TRBJ2-7
D gene: NA
V gene: TRBV5-6

CDR3 protein: CASSPTEGRSDTQYF
CDR3 DNA: TGCGCCAGCAGCCCTACGGAGGGAAGGTCAGATACGCAGTATTTT
clone size: NA
J gene: TRBJ2-3
D gene: NA
V gene: TRBV5-1

CDR3 protein: CASSLGTGDTEAFF
CDR3 DNA: TGTGCCAGCAGCTTGGGGACAGGGGACACTGAAGCTTTCTTT
clone size: NA
J gene: TRBJ1-1
D gene: TRBD1
V gene: TRBV11-2

CDR3 protein: CASSPRQIQETQYF
CDR3 DNA: TGCGCCAGCAGCCCAAGACAGATACAAGAGACCCAGTACTTC
clone size: NA
J gene: TRBJ2-5
D gene: NA
V gene: TRBV5-1

CDR3 protein: CASSLQGDSAEAFF
CDR3 DNA: TGTGCCAGCAGCTTACAGGGGGACAGCGCTGAAGCTTTCTTT
clone size: few
J gene: TRBJ1-1
D gene: TRBD1
V gene: TRBV7-6

CDR3 protein: CATSRHAGTGGTEAFF
CDR3 DNA: TGTGCCACCAGCAGACATGCGGGGACAGGGGGTACTGAAGCTTTCTTT
clone size: NA
J gene: TRBJ1-1
D gene: TRBD1
V gene: TRBV15

CDR3 protein: CASSLARQTPGEQFF
CDR3 DNA: TGTGCCAGCAGCTTAGCAAGACAGACCCCTGGTGAGCAGTTCTTC
clone size: NA
J gene: TRBJ2-1
D gene: NA
V gene: TRBV7-9

CDR3 protein: CASSWDRNTEAFF
CDR3 DNA: TGTGCCAGCAGCTGGGACAGGAACACTGAAGCTTTCTTT
clone size: few
J gene: TRBJ1-1
D gene: TRBD1
V gene: TRBV7-7

CDR3 protein: CASSSGENYEQYF
CDR3 DNA: TGCGCCAGCAGCTCCGGGGAGAACTACGAGCAGTACTTC
clone size: NA
J gene: TRBJ2-7
D gene: NA
V gene: TRBV5-1

CDR3 protein: CASSQQGPYGYTF
CDR3 DNA: TGTGCCAGCAGCCAACAGGGGCCCTATGGCTACACCTTC
clone size: few
J gene: TRBJ1-2
D gene: TRBD1
V gene: TRBV27

CDR3 protein: CASSSYASGTTLNSPLHF
CDR3 DNA: TGCGCCAGCAGCTCCTACGCTTCCGGGACAACCCTTAATTCACCCCTCCACTTT
clone size: NA
J gene: TRBJ1-6
D gene: NA
V gene: TRBV5-1

CDR3 protein: CASSYGSMDEQYF
CDR3 DNA: TGTGCCAGCAGTTATGGTAGTATGGACGAGCAGTACTTC
clone size: NA
J gene: TRBJ2-7
D gene: NA
V gene: TRBV6-5

CDR3 protein: CASSPDRAGETQYF
CDR3 DNA: TGTGCCAGCTCACCTGACAGGGCTGGAGAGACCCAGTACTTC
clone size: NA
J gene: TRBJ2-5
D gene: TRBD1
V gene: TRBV18

CDR3 protein: CASSLVYDREKANEQFF
CDR3 DNA: TGTGCCAGCAGCTTAGTATACGACAGGGAAAAAGCCAATGAGCAGTTCTTC
clone size: NA
J gene: TRBJ2-1
D gene: TRBD1
V gene: TRBV7-9

CDR3 protein: CASSARPPTQPTAFYGYTF
CDR3 DNA: TGTGCCAGCAGCGCCCGACCCCCGACTCAACCCACGGCCTTCTATGGCTACACCTTC
clone size: NA
J gene: TRBJ1-2
D gene: NA
V gene: TRBV9

CDR3 protein: CASGLGGIASWGYTF
CDR3 DNA: TGTGCTAGTGGCCTCGGGGGTATAGCCTCGTGGGGCTACACCTTC
clone size: NA
J gene: TRBJ1-2
D gene: NA
V gene: TRBV12-5

CDR3 protein: CASSPWTGQGTEAFF
CDR3 DNA: TGTGCCAGCAGTCCCTGGACAGGGCAGGGCACTGAAGCTTTCTTT
clone size: NA
J gene: TRBJ1-1
D gene: TRBD1
V gene: TRBV27

CDR3 protein: CASSMARTANYGYTF
CDR3 DNA: TGTGCCAGTAGTATGGCCCGGACAGCAAACTATGGCTACACCTTC
clone size: NA
J gene: TRBJ1-2
D gene: NA
V gene: TRBV19

CDR3 protein: CSVGSDVYGYTF
CDR3 DNA: TGCAGCGTTGGTAGCGACGTCTATGGCTACACCTTC
clone size: once
J gene: TRBJ1-2
D gene: NA
V gene: TRBV29-1

CDR3 protein: CASSSGTSEDTQYF
CDR3 DNA: TGTGCCAGCAGCTCTGGGACTAGCGAGGATACGCAGTATTTT
clone size: NA
J gene: TRBJ2-3
D gene: TRBD2
V gene: TRBV7-3

CDR3 protein: CASSVAWTGLTGGDGYTF
CDR3 DNA: TGTGCCAGCAGCGTAGCTTGGACGGGCCTCACAGGGGGCGATGGCTACACCTTC
clone size: NA
J gene: TRBJ1-2
D gene: TRBD1
V gene: TRBV9

CDR3 protein: CASRQVSSEKLFF
CDR3 DNA: TGCGCCAGCAGACAGGTCTCCAGTGAAAAACTGTTTTTT
clone size: NA
J gene: TRBJ1-4
D gene: NA
V gene: TRBV5-1

CDR3 protein: CASSRGQRSTNEKLFF
CDR3 DNA: TGTGCCAGTAGCCGGGGACAGAGATCAACTAATGAAAAACTGTTTTTT
clone size: few
J gene: TRBJ1-4
D gene: TRBD1
V gene: TRBV19

CDR3 protein: CASSYRGRSNYGYTF
CDR3 DNA: TGTGCCAGCTCCTACAGGGGGCGATCCAACTATGGCTACACCTTC
clone size: NA
J gene: TRBJ1-2
D gene: TRBD1
V gene: TRBV2

CDR3 protein: CASRSARGSYNEQFF
CDR3 DNA: TGTGCCAGCAGGTCCGCCAGGGGGAGCTACAATGAGCAGTTCTTC
clone size: NA
J gene: TRBJ2-1
D gene: TRBD1
V gene: TRBV11-1

CDR3 protein: CASSVGDSHTEAFF
CDR3 DNA: TGTGCCAGCAGCGTAGGGGACAGCCACACTGAAGCTTTCTTT
clone size: NA
J gene: TRBJ1-1
D gene: TRBD1
V gene: TRBV9

CDR3 protein: CAWSVLTVWAF
CDR3 DNA: TGTGCCTGGAGTGTACTTACAGTGTGGGCCTTC
clone size: NA
J gene: TRBJ1-2
D gene: NA
V gene: TRBV30

CDR3 protein: CASSQGASYEQYF
CDR3 DNA: TGTGCCAGCAGCCAGGGGGCCTCCTACGAGCAGTACTTC
clone size: NA
J gene: TRBJ2-7
D gene: TRBD1
V gene: TRBV27

CDR3 protein: CASSLVAPSEGGGYTF
CDR3 DNA: TGTGCCAGCAGCTTAGTTGCACCCTCTGAAGGGGGTGGCTACACCTTC
clone size: few
J gene: TRBJ1-2
D gene: NA
V gene: TRBV7-9

CDR3 protein: CASSVLDSNNEQFF
CDR3 DNA: TGTGCCAGCAGTGTTCTGGACAGTAACAATGAGCAGTTCTTC
clone size: NA
J gene: TRBJ2-1
D gene: NA
V gene: TRBV6-1

CDR3 protein: CASSLGGNTEAFF
CDR3 DNA: TGTGCCAGCAGTTTGGGGGGAAACACTGAAGCTTTCTTT
clone size: NA
J gene: TRBJ1-1
D gene: NA
V gene: TRBV27

CDR3 protein: CASSLEPSTPTDTQYF
CDR3 DNA: TGTGCCAGCAGCTTAGAGCCGTCTACGCCCACAGATACGCAGTATTTT
clone size: NA
J gene: TRBJ2-3
D gene: NA
V gene: TRBV7-6

CDR3 protein: CASSPTLTSNQPQHF
CDR3 DNA: TGTGCCAGCAGCCCGACACTTACGAGCAATCAGCCCCAGCATTTT
clone size: once
J gene: TRBJ1-5
D gene: NA
V gene: TRBV6-4

CDR3 protein: CASSSPPDTQYF
CDR3 DNA: TGTGCCAGCAGTTCCCCCCCTGATACGCAGTATTTT
clone size: once
J gene: TRBJ2-3
D gene: NA
V gene: TRBV28